These 4 T cell receptor beta chains came from one sample sequenced in a study of shared clonotypes between healthy human individuals. TCRdb's copy holds only in-frame clones and misses some; the assay was immunoSEQ multiplex PCR. The top ten hold 0.1% to 0.15% of the sample, which has 2 million to 2.5 million clones, about 95% seen once. Sequenced sample: naive CD4+ T cells sorted from blood. Subset meaning: CD45RA+ positively selected. Receptors originate from a man aged 18 to 29 in good health.

Notes on this clone: Other DNA sequences in this sample translate to the same CDR3. The chain combines TRBV5-4 with TRBJ2-3; 7 bases match TRBD2. J was trimmed by 1 base and V by 1 base; bases with no gene match: 3. Germline CDR1 reads SGHNT; CDR2 reads YYREEE (reference sequence). The CDR3 covers 15 residues. Here the CDR3 reads CASSLTLAGTDTQYF. In DNA, the CDR3 is TGTGCCAGCAGCTTGACTCTAGCGGGCACAGATACGCAGTATTTT. Combining the CDR3 with reference TRBV5-4 and TRBJ2-3 gives the whole variable domain ETGVTQSPTHLIKTRGQQVTLRCSSQSGHNTVSWYQQALGQGPQFIFQYYREEENGRGNFPPRFSGLQFPNYSSELNVNALELDDSALYLCASSLTLAGTDTQYFGPGTRLTVL.

The V call is TRBV7-2, the J call TRBJ2-1, with 10 bases lining up with TRBD2. Germline CDR1 reads SGHTA; CDR2 reads FQGNSA. V gave up 2 bases and J gave up 6 bases; unmatched junction bases: 10. CDR3 length: 17 residues. CDR3 sequence reads: CASSLRPSGSTSNEQFF. CDR3 nucleotide sequence: TGTGCCAGCAGCTTAAGGCCTAGCGGGAGCACAAGCAATGAGCAGTTCTTC.

The rearrangement uses TRBV28 and TRBJ1-5; D is unclear. Deletions cut 5 bases from V and 4 bases from J, with 12 bases between. This CDR3 spans 14 amino acids. Germline V CDR1 and CDR2: MDHEN, SYDVKM. The CDR3 protein is CASSLSPGNQPQHF. CDR3 nucleotides: TGTGCCAGCAGTCTCTCCCCGGGGAATCAGCCCCAGCATTTT.

The chain links TRBV7-2 to TRBJ2-1; D is perhaps TRBD1 (6 bases). Germline V gene sequence: CDR1 SGHTA, CDR2 FQGNSA. The CDR3 spans 12 residues. V was trimmed by 5 bases and J by 11 bases, leaving 13 bases between them. CDR3 DNA: TGTGCCAGCAGCCCCCCTCAGGGGAAGCAGTTCTTC. It specifies CASSPPQGKQFF.